This entry concerns a single T cell receptor (beta chain). These data come from a study of technical replicates of blood from a few donors. V was trimmed by 0 bases and J by 7 bases, leaving 13 bases between them. Germline loops: CDR1 GTSNPN, CDR2 SVGIG (reference sequence). The CDR3 consists of 13 residues. Clones were sequenced by immunoSEQ multiplex PCR, and TCRdb holds only the in-frame ones, with some missing. The profile shows about 88,000 clones, about 94% of them singletons. The sequencing sample was made of T cells isolated from PBMCs. The clonotype originates from a human donor in good health. The V gene is TRBV30, the J gene TRBJ2-7; D gene unclear. Here the CDR3 DNA reads TGTGCCTGGAGTGTTTTTGGGCCCGTTGAGCAGTACTTC. This codes for CAWSVFGPVEQYF.